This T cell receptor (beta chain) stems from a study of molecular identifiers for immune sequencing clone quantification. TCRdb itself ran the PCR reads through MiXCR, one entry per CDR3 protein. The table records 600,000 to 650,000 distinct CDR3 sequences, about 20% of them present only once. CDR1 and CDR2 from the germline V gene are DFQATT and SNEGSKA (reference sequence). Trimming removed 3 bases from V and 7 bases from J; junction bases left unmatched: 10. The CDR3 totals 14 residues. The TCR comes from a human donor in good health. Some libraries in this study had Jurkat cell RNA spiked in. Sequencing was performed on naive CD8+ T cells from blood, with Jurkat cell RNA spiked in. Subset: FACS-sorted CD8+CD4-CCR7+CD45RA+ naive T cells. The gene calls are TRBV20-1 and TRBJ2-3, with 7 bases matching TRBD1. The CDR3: CSARTGTEWYTQYF. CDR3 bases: TGCAGTGCTAGGACCGGGACAGAATGGTATACGCAGTATTTT.